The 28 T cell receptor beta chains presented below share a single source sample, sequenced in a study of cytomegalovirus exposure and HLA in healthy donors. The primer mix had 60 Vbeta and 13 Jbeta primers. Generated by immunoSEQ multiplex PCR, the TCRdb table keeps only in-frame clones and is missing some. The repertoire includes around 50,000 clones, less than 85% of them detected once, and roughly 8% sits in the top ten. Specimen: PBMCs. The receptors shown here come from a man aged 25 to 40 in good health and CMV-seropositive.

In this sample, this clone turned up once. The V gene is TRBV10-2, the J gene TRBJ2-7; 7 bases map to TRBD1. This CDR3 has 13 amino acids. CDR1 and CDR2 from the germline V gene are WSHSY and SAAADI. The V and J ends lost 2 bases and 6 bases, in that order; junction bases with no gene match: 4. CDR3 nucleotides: TGCGCCAGCAGTGAGATATCAGGGGGCGAGCAGTACTTC. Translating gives CASSEISGGEQYF.

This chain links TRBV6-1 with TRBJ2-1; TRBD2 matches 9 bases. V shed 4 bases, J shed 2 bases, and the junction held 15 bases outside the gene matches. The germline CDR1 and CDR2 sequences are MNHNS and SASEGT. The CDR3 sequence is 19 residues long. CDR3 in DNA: TGTGCCAGCAGTGGGTCGACTAGCGGCCGTTCCCTACCCTACAATGAGCAGTTCTTC. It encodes CASSGSTSGRSLPYNEQFF.

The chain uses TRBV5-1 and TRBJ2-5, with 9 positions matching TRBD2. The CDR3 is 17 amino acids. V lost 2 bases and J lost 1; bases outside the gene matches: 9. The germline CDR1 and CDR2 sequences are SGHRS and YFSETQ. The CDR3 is CASSLGGGGYSQETQYF. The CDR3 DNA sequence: TGCGCCAGCAGCTTAGGCGGGGGGGGTTATTCCCAAGAGACCCAGTACTTC.

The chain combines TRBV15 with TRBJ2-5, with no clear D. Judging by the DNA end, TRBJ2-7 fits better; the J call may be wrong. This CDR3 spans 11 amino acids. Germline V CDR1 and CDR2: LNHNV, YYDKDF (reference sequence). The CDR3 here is CATSRDSEQYF. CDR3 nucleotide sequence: TGTGCCACCAGCAGAGACTCCGAGCAGTACTTC.

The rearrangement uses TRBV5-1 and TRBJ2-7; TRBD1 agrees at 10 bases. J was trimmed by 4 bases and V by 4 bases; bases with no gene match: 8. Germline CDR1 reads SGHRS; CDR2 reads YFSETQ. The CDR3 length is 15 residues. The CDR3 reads CASSPRTGGNYEQYF. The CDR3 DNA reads TGCGCCAGCAGCCCCCGGACAGGGGGGAATTACGAGCAGTACTTC. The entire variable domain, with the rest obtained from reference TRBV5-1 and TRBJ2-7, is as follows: KAGVTQTPRYLIKTRGQQVTLSCSPISGHRSVSWYQQTPGQGLQFLFEYFSETQRNKGNFPGRFSGRQFSNSRSEMNVSTLELGDSALYLCASSPRTGGNYEQYFGPGTRLTVT.

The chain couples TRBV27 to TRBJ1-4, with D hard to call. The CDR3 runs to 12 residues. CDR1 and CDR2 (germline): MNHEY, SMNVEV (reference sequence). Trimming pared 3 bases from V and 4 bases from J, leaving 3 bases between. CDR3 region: CASSFLNEKLFF. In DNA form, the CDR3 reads TGTGCCAGCAGTTTTCTTAATGAAAAACTGTTTTTT. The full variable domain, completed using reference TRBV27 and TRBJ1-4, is EAQVTQNPRYLITVTGKKLTVTCSQNMNHEYMSWYRQDPGLGLRQIYYSMNVEVTDKGDVPEGYKVSRKEKRNFPLILESPSPNQTSLYFCASSFLNEKLFFGSGTQLSVL.

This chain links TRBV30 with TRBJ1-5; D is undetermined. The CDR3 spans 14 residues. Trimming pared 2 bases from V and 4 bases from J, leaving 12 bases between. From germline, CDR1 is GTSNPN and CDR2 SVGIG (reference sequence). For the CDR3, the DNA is TGTGCCTGGAGTTCGGGTGGCCTTAATCAGCCCCAGCATTTT. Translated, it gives CAWSSGGLNQPQHF.

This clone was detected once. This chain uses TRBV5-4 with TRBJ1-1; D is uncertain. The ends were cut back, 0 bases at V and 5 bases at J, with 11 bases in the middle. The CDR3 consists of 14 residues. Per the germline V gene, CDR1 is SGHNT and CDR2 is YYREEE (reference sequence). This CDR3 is CASSLGRLGTEAFF. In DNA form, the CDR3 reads TGTGCCAGCAGCTTGGGCCGACTAGGGACTGAAGCTTTCTTT.

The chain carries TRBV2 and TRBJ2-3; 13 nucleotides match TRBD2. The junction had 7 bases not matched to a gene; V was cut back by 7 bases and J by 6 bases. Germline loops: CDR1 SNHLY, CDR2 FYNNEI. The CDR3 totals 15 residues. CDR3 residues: CASMGTSGATDTQYF. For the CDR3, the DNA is TGTGCCAGCATGGGGACTAGCGGGGCCACGGATACGCAGTATTTT.

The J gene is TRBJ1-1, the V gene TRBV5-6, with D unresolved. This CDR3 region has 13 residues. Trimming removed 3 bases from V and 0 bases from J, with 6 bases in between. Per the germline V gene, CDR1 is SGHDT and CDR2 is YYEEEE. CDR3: CASSSTMNTEAFF. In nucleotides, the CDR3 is TGTGCCAGCAGCTCAACAATGAACACTGAAGCTTTCTTT.

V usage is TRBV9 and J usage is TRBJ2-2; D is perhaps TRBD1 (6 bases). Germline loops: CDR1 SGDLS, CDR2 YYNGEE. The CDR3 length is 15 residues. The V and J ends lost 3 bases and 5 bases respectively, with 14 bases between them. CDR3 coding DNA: TGTGCCAGCAGCGATGTACAGGGATATACCGGGGAGCTGTTTTTT. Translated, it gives CASSDVQGYTGELFF.

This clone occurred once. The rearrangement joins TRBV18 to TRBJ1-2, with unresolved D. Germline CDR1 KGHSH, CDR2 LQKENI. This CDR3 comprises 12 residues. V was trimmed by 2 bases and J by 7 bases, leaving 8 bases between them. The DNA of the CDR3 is TGTGCCAGCTCACCAGAGGTTACTGGCTACACCTTC. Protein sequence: CASSPEVTGYTF. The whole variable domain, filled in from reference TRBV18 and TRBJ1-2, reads NAGVMQNPRHLVRRRGQEARLRCSPMKGHSHVYWYRQLPEEGLKFMVYLQKENIIDESGMPKERFSAEFPKEGPSILRIQQVVRGDSAAYFCASSPEVTGYTFGSGTRLTVV.

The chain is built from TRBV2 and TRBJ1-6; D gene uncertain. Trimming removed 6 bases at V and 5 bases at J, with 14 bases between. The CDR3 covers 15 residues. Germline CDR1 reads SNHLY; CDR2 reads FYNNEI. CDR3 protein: CASRAGGMNNSPLHF. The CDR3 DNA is TGTGCCAGCAGAGCAGGAGGAATGAATAATTCACCCCTCCACTTT. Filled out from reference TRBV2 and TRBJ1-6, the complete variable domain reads EPEVTQTPSHQVTQMGQEVILRCVPISNHLYFYWYRQILGQKVEFLVSFYNNEISEKSEIFDDQFSVERPDGSNFTLKIRSTKLEDSAMYFCASRAGGMNNSPLHFGNGTRLTVT.

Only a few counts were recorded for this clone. The CDR3 DNA sequence: TGTGCCAGCAGTTCCGTCTCGGGGGGGTTCTCAGGAGATACGCAGTATTTT. It specifies CASSSVSGGFSGDTQYF. V is TRBV5-6 and J is TRBJ2-3; 8 positions agree with TRBD2. With 5 bases clipped from V and 5 bases from J, the junction kept 16 bases outside the gene matches. The CDR3 is made up of 17 amino acids. Germline CDR1 is SGHDT and CDR2 is YYEEEE.

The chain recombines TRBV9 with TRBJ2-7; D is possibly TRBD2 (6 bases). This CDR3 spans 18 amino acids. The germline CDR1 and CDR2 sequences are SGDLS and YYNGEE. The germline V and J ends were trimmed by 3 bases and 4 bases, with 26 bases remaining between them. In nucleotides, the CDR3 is TGTGCCAGCAGCGGGAACTTAAACAAACCGGGGGAAAGTTACGAGCAGTACTTC. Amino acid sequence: CASSGNLNKPGESYEQYF.

CDR3 DNA sequence: TGTGCCAGCAGTTCAGGACAGGGTTATTCACCCCTCCACTTT. Its translation is CASSSGQGYSPLHF. The rearrangement joins TRBV7-8 to TRBJ1-6; TRBD1 aligns across 8 bases. V was clipped by 6 bases and J by 8 bases; unmatched bases: 6. Germline lookup yields CDR1 SGHVS and CDR2 FQNEAQ. This CDR3 comprises 14 residues.

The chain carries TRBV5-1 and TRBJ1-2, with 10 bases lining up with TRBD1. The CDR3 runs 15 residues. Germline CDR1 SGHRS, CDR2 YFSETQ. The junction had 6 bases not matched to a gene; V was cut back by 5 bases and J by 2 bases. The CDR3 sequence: CASRKPGQGNYGYTF. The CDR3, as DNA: TGCGCCAGCAGAAAACCGGGACAGGGGAACTATGGCTACACCTTC. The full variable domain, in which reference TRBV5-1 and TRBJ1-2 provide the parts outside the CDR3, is KAGVTQTPRYLIKTRGQQVTLSCSPISGHRSVSWYQQTPGQGLQFLFEYFSETQRNKGNFPGRFSGRQFSNSRSEMNVSTLELGDSALYLCASRKPGQGNYGYTFGSGTRLTVV.

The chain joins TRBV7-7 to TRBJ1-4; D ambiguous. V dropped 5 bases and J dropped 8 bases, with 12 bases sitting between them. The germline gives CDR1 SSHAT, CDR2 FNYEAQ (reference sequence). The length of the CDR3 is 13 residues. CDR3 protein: CASSPIGEEKLFF. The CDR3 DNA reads TGTGCCAGCAGCCCCATTGGAGAAGAAAAACTGTTTTTT.

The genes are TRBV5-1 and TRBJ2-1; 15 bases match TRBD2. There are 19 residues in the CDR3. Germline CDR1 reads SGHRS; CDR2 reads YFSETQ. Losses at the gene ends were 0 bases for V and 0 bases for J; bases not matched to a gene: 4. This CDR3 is CASSLEGLAGGPSYNEQFF. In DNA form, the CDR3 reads TGCGCCAGCAGCTTGGAGGGACTAGCGGGGGGCCCCTCCTACAATGAGCAGTTCTTC.

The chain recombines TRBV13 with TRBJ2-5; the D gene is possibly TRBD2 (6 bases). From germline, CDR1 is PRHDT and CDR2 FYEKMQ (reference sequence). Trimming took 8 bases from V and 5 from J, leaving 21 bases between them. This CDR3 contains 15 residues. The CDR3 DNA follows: TGTGCCAGCTTCCGGAGGGGACTCTATCGGGAGACCCAGTACTTC. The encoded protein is CASFRRGLYRETQYF.

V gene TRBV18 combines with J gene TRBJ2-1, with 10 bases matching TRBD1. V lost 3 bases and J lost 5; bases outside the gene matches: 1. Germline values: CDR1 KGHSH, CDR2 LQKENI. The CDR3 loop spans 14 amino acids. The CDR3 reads CASSPGQGNNEQFF. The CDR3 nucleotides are TGTGCCAGCTCACCGGGACAGGGGAACAATGAGCAGTTCTTC.

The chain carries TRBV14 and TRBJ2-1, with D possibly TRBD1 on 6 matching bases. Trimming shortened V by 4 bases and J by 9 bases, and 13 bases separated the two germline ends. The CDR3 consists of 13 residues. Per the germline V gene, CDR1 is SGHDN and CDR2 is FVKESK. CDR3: CASSLAGVAEQFF. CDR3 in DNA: TGTGCCAGCAGCCTTGCAGGGGTCGCTGAGCAGTTCTTC.

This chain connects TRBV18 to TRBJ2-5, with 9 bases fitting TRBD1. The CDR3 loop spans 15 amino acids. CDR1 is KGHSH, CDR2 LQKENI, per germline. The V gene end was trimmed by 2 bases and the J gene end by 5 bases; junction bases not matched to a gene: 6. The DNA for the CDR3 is TGTGCCAGCTCACCAGGAACAGGGGGCACGGAGACCCAGTACTTC. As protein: CASSPGTGGTETQYF.

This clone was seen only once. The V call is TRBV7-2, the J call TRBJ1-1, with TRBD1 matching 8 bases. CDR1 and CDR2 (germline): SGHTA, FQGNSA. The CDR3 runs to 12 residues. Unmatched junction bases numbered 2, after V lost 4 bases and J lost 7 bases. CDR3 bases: TGTGCCAGCAGCTCGACAGGGGTTGAAGCTTTCTTT. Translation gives CASSSTGVEAFF.

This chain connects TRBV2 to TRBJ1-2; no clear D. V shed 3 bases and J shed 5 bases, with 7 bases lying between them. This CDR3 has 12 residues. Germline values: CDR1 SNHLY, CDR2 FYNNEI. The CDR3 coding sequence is TGTGCCAGCAGTGACTCAGTTTATGGCTACACCTTC. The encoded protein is CASSDSVYGYTF.

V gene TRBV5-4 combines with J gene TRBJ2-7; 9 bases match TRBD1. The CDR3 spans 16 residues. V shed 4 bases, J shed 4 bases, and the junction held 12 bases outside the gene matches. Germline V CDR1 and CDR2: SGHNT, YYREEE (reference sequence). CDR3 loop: CASSNSGQGRSYEQYF. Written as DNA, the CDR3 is TGTGCCAGCAGCAACTCCGGACAGGGGAGATCTTACGAGCAGTACTTC.

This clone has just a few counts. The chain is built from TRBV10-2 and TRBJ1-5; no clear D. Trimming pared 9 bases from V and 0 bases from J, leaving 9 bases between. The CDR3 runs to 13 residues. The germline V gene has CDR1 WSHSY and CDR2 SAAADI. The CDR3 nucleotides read TGCGCCAGTAAAGGAGCTAGCAATCAGCCCCAGCATTTT. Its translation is CASKGASNQPQHF.

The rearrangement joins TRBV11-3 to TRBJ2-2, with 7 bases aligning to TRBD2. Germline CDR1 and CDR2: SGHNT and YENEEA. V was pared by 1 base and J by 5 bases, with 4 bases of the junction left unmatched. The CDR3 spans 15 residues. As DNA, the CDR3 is TGTGCCAGCAGCTTAGTAGTGGGAGGGACCGGGGAGCTGTTTTTT. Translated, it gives CASSLVVGGTGELFF. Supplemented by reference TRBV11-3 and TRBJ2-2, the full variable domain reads EAGVVQSPRYKIIEKKQPVAFWCNPISGHNTLYWYLQNLGQGPELLIRYENEEAVDDSQLPKDRFSAERLKGVDSTLKIQPAELGDSAVYLCASSLVVGGTGELFFGEGSRLTVL.